The source of this T cell receptor (beta chain) is a study of T cell responses to AZD1222 COVID-19 vaccine. Findings and limits, study-wide: CD4 TCRs associated with vaccination spanned spike, dominating at 160-218 and 743-854. A rise in Spike-specific TCR breadth and depth followed two AZD1222 doses.

Turning to this clone: The antigen is undetermined.

Repertoires were generated with immunoSEQ multiplex PCR, while TCRdb's copy carries only in-frame clones and drops some. The sample shows 75,000 to 100,000 clones, approximately 90% of them seen only once. Specimen: peripheral blood, collected on day 0 of AZD1222 vaccination. This clonotype was obtained from an adult in good health.

The CDR3 region is CASRDTGELFF. For the CDR3, the DNA is TGCGCCAGCAGGGACACCGGGGAGCTGTTTTTT. The genes are TRBV5-1 and TRBJ2-2; the D is unclear. This CDR3 region has 11 residues. Germline CDR1 is SGHRS and CDR2 is YFSETQ. V was cut by 5 bases and J by 3 bases, with 2 bases left in between.